The 11 T cell receptor beta chains listed next were all sequenced from one sample in a study of T cells in Graves' hyperthyroidism and ophthalmopathy. Amplification targeted TCR beta CDR3 regions from RNA transcripts. TCR CDR3 regions were first amplified by RT-PCR with HTBI primers. TCRdb processed the multiplex PCR reads anew with MiXCR; each CDR3 protein has one entry. The sample has more than 300,000 distinct CDR3 sequences; roughly 15% are singletons. Sequencing used blood. These receptors all come from a woman aged 25 to 45 with Graves' ophthalmopathy.

The V gene is TRBV20-1, the J gene TRBJ2-1; D is possibly TRBD1 (5 bases). The CDR3 has 13 residues. V was pared by 6 bases and J by 5 bases, with 14 bases between. Germline CDR1 and CDR2: DFQATT and SNEGSKA (reference sequence). CDR3 nucleotides: TGCAGTGCAATCCCCAGGGTCGACAATGAGCAGTTCTTC. Protein sequence: CSAIPRVDNEQFF.

At least ten counts were recorded for this clonotype. The chain combines TRBV9 with TRBJ2-1; 9 positions match TRBD2. CDR3 length equals 17 residues. The germline V gene encodes CDR1 SGDLS and CDR2 YYNGEE. The V segment lost 0 bases and the J segment 7 bases; nucleotides outside the gene matches: 11. The CDR3 region is CASSVGSSGGWLNEQFF. The DNA of the CDR3 is TGTGCCAGCAGCGTAGGGTCCAGCGGGGGGTGGTTGAATGAGCAGTTCTTC.

This clonotype showed up many times. This rearrangement joins TRBV3-1 to TRBJ2-1; TRBD2 aligns across 11 bases. The CDR3 runs 15 residues. Per germline, CDR1 LGHDT and CDR2 YNNKEL (reference sequence). V lost 4 bases and J lost 13; bases outside the gene matches: 12. CDR3 sequence: CASSPSGGLLQFQFF. The CDR3 DNA is TGTGCCAGCAGCCCTAGCGGGGGGCTGTTACAATTCCAGTTCTTC.

This clonotype has ten or more counts. The V call is TRBV29-1, the J call TRBJ1-2, with D possibly TRBD1 on 6 matching bases. The V end lost 6 bases, the J end lost 3 bases, and 26 bases lay between the germline ends. The germline V gene encodes CDR1 SQVTM and CDR2 ANQGSEA. The CDR3 is 17 amino acids. DNA for the CDR3: TGCAGCGTGGGATACTCGGGACACCTCAGAACCTACTATGGCTACACCTTC. It yields the protein CSVGYSGHLRTYYGYTF.

The chain recombines TRBV7-9 with TRBJ1-4; no definite D call. V lost 2 bases to trimming and J lost 8 bases, with 12 bases between them. CDR1 and CDR2 (germline): SEHNR, FQNEAQ (reference sequence). This CDR3 contains 14 residues. The CDR3 sequence is CASSLPTIEEKLFF. The DNA for the CDR3 is TGTGCCAGCAGCTTACCCACTATCGAGGAAAAACTGTTTTTT. Supplemented by reference TRBV7-9 and TRBJ1-4, the full variable domain reads DTGVSQNPRHKITKRGQNVTFRCDPISEHNRLYWYRQTLGQGPEFLTYFQNEAQLEKSRLLSDRFSAERPKGSFSTLEIQRTEQGDSAMYLCASSLPTIEEKLFFGSGTQLSVL.

This clonotype was detected only a few times. Being one base from a much bigger clone, this may be a read error. The CDR3 region has the DNA TGTGCCAGCAGTTTTGGCCAGGGCGTACAAGAGGCCCAGTACTTC. This sequence encodes CASSFGQGVQEAQYF. The chain links TRBV12-3 or TRBV12-4 to TRBJ2-5, with TRBD1 as a possible D gene (5 bases). There are 15 residues in the CDR3.

This clonotype was detected many times. CDR3 loop: CASSPSGKRQPQHF. The CDR3 DNA reads TGTGCCAGCAGTCCCTCAGGGAAGAGACAGCCCCAGCATTTT. The chain combines TRBV28 with TRBJ1-5; TRBD1 is a possible D gene (5 bases). The CDR3 is 14 residues long. Germline values: CDR1 MDHEN, CDR2 SYDVKM. Trimming took 5 bases from V and 7 from J, leaving 15 bases between them.

As concerns this clonotype: This may stem from a read error, because a much larger clone lies one nucleotide away. The chain has TRBV5-1 and TRBJ2-5; 7 bases line up with TRBD2. CDR1 and CDR2 from the germline V gene are SGHRS and YFSETQ. The CDR3 spans 17 residues. V dropped 4 bases and J dropped 1; count of bases not matched to a gene: 13. The CDR3 loop reads CASSVNLAESLQETQYF. DNA for the CDR3: TGCGCCAGCAGCGTAAACCTAGCGGAGTCACTCCAAGAGACCCAGTACTTC.

This clonotype was detected a few times. CDR3 sequence reads: CASSAHGTQNTGELFF. The CDR3 nucleotides read TGTGCCAGCAGCGCTCATGGGACTCAGAACACCGGGGAGCTGTTTTTT. The genes are TRBV9 and TRBJ2-2; D perhaps matches TRBD2 (6 bases). From germline, CDR1 is SGDLS and CDR2 YYNGEE. V was trimmed by 3 bases and J by 1 base, leaving 13 bases between them. This CDR3 is 16 amino acids long.

This clonotype was counted once. The genes are TRBV28 and TRBJ2-5, with 11 bases aligning to TRBD2. Germline CDR1 MDHEN, CDR2 SYDVKM. V dropped 4 bases and J dropped 5; count of bases not matched to a gene: 3. The CDR3 loop spans 14 amino acids. CDR3 sequence (DNA): TGTGCCAGCAGTTCACGGACTAGCGGGGAGACCCAGTACTTC. This translates into CASSSRTSGETQYF. Together with reference TRBV28 and TRBJ2-5, the CDR3 gives the full variable domain: DVKVTQSSRYLVKRTGEKVFLECVQDMDHENMFWYRQDPGLGLRLIYFSYDVKMKEKGDIPEGYSVSREKKERFSLILESASTNQTSMYLCASSSRTSGETQYFGPGTRLLVL.

The chain joins TRBV7-9 to TRBJ2-7; 12 bases agree with TRBD1. V shed 8 bases and J 7 bases; nucleotides not matched to a gene: 12. CDR1 SEHNR and CDR2 FQNEAQ come from the germline V gene (reference sequence). The CDR3 covers 15 residues. The CDR3 reads CASQNPGQGASEQYF. The CDR3 DNA is TGTGCCAGCCAGAACCCGGGACAGGGGGCATCTGAGCAGTACTTC. The full variable domain, in which reference TRBV7-9 and TRBJ2-7 provide the parts outside the CDR3, is DTGVSQNPRHKITKRGQNVTFRCDPISEHNRLYWYRQTLGQGPEFLTYFQNEAQLEKSRLLSDRFSAERPKGSFSTLEIQRTEQGDSAMYLCASQNPGQGASEQYFGPGTRLTVT.